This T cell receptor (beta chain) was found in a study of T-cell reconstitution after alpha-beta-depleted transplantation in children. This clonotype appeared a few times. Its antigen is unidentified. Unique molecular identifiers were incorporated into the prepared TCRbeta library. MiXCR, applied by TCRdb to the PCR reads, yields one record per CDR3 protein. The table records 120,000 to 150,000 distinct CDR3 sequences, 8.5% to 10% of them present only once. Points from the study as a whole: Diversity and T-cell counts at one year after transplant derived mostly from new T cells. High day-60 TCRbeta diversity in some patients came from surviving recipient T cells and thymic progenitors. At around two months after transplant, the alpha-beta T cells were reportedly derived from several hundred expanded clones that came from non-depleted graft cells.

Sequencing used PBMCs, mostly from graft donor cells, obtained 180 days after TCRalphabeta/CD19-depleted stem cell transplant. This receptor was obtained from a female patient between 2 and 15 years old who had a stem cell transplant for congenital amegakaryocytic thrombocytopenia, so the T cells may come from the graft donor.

The CDR3 DNA is TGTGCCAGCAGTCTATACAGCCTGAACACTGAAGCTTTCTTT. This codes for CASSLYSLNTEAFF. The gene calls are TRBV12-3 or TRBV12-4 and TRBJ1-1; D is unclear. The CDR3 is 14 amino acids. The ends were cut back, 5 bases at V and 0 bases at J, with 10 bases in the middle.